A selection of T cell receptor beta chains follows, all from one sample in a study of T cells in Graves' hyperthyroidism and ophthalmopathy. Using its own MiXCR run on the multiplex PCR reads, TCRdb lists one record per CDR3 protein. The sample gives fewer than 500,000 distinct CDR3 sequences, roughly 15% of which show up once; around 19% is in the top ten. Sequences were obtained from blood. These receptors all come from a woman aged 25 to 45 with Graves' ophthalmopathy. Both conserved end residues are part of each CDR3. The D gene is left open where the match is weak. Clone size is shown for a subset of rows, as once, few, many or a class of expanded clone.

CDR3nt	CDR3aa	len	abundance	v_gene	d_gene	j_gene
TGTGCCAGCAGCTTAGTCGTGGCATTTCAAGGCTACACCTTC	CASSLVVAFQGYTF	14	many	TRBV11-2	NA	TRBJ1-2
TGTGCCAGCAGCCACGTAGCGGGGGGACTTTACAATGAGCAGTTCTTC	CASSHVAGGLYNEQFF	16	many	TRBV3-1	TRBD2	TRBJ2-1
TGTGCCAGTAGTATTCCCCATCGACGGGGGCTCGGGAATTCACCCCTCCACTTT	CASSIPHRRGLGNSPLHF	18	NA	TRBV19	NA	TRBJ1-6
TGCGCCAGCAGCTCACCGGGACAGGGAGAGACCCAGTACTTC	CASSSPGQGETQYF	14	many	TRBV5-1	TRBD1	TRBJ2-5
TGTGCCACCAGGGGCTGGGGGGGAAAGTCTAACTATGGCTACACCTTC	CATRGWGGKSNYGYTF	16	few	TRBV15	NA	TRBJ1-2
TGCAGTGCTAGAGAACCACAGGGAGGTGAGCAGTTCTTC	CSAREPQGGEQFF	13	NA	TRBV20-1	NA	TRBJ2-1
TGTGCCAGTAGTATTAATTCTAACGGAATCTATGGCTACACCTTC	CASSINSNGIYGYTF	15	few	TRBV19	NA	TRBJ1-2
TGTGCCAGTAGTTCCCCCCCGGGTAGCGGGCCTAGCACAGATACGCAGTATTTT	CASSSPPGSGPSTDTQYF	18	NA	TRBV19	TRBD2	TRBJ2-3
TGTGCCAGCAAGTGGGCAGGAAACTACGAGCAGTACTTC	CASKWAGNYEQYF	13	many	TRBV14	NA	TRBJ2-7
TGCAGCGTTGAAGATGGGGCCCCTGAAAAACTGTTTTTT	CSVEDGAPEKLFF	13	few	TRBV29-1	NA	TRBJ1-4
TGTGCCAGCAGTTTCGACAGGGTGGCCAAAAACATTCAGTACTTC	CASSFDRVAKNIQYF	15	many	TRBV12-3/TRBV12-4	TRBD1	TRBJ2-4
TGTGCCAGCAGCTTGAACAGGGGGGGGGCTGAAGCTTTCTTT	CASSLNRGGAEAFF	14	NA	TRBV5-5	TRBD1	TRBJ1-1
TGTGCCAGCAGCTCCCTCGGCAGGGGCACTGAAGCTTTCTTT	CASSSLGRGTEAFF	14	NA	TRBV6-2/TRBV6-3	NA	TRBJ1-1
TGCAGTGCTAGCTCGGGTCGGACAGCCAGCTACGAGCAGTACTTC	CSASSGRTASYEQYF	15	many	TRBV20-1	NA	TRBJ2-7
TGCGCCAGCAGCCCCTACTCGGGGGCGGGCGATGAGCAGTTCTTC	CASSPYSGAGDEQFF	15	many	TRBV5-1	NA	TRBJ2-1
TGTGCCAGCAGCCCCAGGACTAGCGGGGGGGCCAGCTCCTACGAGCAGTACTTC	CASSPRTSGGASSYEQYF	18	many	TRBV7-8	TRBD2	TRBJ2-7
TGTGCTAGTGGGGTGACAGGGAATCAGCCCCAGCATTTT	CASGVTGNQPQHF	13	NA	TRBV12-5	TRBD1	TRBJ1-5
TGTGCCAGCAGCCCTCCCGGGAGGGGGCAGCCCCAGCATTTT	CASSPPGRGQPQHF	14	many	TRBV7-9	NA	TRBJ1-5
TGTGCCAGCAGTTACGTTCTAGCGGGGAGCACAGATACGCAGTATTTT	CASSYVLAGSTDTQYF	16	NA	TRBV6-5	TRBD2	TRBJ2-3
TGTGCCAGCAGCCCTATATGGAGGGGGGTAAACACCATATATTTT	CASSPIWRGVNTIYF	15	many	TRBV7-2	NA	TRBJ1-3
TGTGCCAGCAGTTGGCGGGGCCAAGAGACCCAGTACTTC	CASSWRGQETQYF	13	few	TRBV5-6	NA	TRBJ2-5
TGCAGTGCCCCGACCCTAGCGGGGGAAGAGACCCAGTACTTC	CSAPTLAGEETQYF	14	many	TRBV20-1	TRBD2	TRBJ2-5